The 6 T cell receptor beta chains presented below share a single source sample, sequenced in a study of long-term antiretroviral therapy in people with HIV. Runs used v3.0 of the immunoSEQ assay and were done at survey level. Measured with immunoSEQ multiplex PCR; TCRdb has only the in-frame clones, and not every one. This table has about 21,000 clones, about four fifths appearing once. The sequences come from unsorted PBMCs, collected 0.2 years after starting antiretroviral therapy. The receptors come from a woman in her thirties with HIV.

The chain recombines TRBV6-6 with TRBJ1-1, with 9 bases identical to TRBD1. This CDR3 region has 15 residues. CDR1 is MNHNY, CDR2 SVGAGI, per germline (reference sequence). V dropped 6 bases and J dropped 10; count of bases not matched to a gene: 15. The DNA for the CDR3 is TGTGCCAGCAGGATGCCTACAGGGGGCGGTTTAGGAGCTTTCTTT. Translating gives CASRMPTGGGLGAFF.

The table lists this clone with a few counts. The rearrangement uses TRBV4-1 and TRBJ1-2; D perhaps matches TRBD1 (5 bases). The CDR3 is 12 residues long. Trimming took off 6 bases at V and 8 bases at J, with 13 bases between the two ends. In germline, CDR1 is MGHRA, CDR2 YSYEKL. CDR3: CASSPGYGGYTF. For the CDR3, the DNA is TGCGCCAGCAGTCCAGGGTACGGAGGCTACACCTTC.

The rearrangement links TRBV5-1 to TRBJ1-1, with 7 bases fitting TRBD1. The CDR3 runs 14 residues. Germline assignment: CDR1 SGHRS and CDR2 YFSETQ. J was trimmed by 8 bases and V by 6 bases; bases with no gene match: 13. The chain's CDR3 is CASTMGGQALEAFF. For the CDR3, the DNA is TGCGCCAGCACCATGGGAGGACAGGCACTCGAAGCTTTCTTT.

The chain recombines TRBV10-2 with TRBJ2-5; 9 bases fit TRBD2. Germline values: CDR1 WSHSY, CDR2 SAAADI. Unmatched junction bases numbered 10, after V lost 8 bases and J lost 0 bases. The CDR3 extends over 16 amino acids. The CDR3 region is CASGSLAGSYQETQYF. CDR3 nucleotide sequence: TGCGCCAGCGGCTCGCTAGCGGGGAGCTACCAAGAGACCCAGTACTTC.

This clone turned up a few times. The CDR3 sequence is CASSAADSQPQHF. The CDR3 region has the DNA TGTGCCAGCAGCGCTGCCGACAGTCAGCCCCAGCATTTT. The chain joins TRBV9 to TRBJ1-5, with TRBD1 as a possible D gene (5 bases). There are 13 residues in the CDR3. Germline V CDR1 and CDR2: SGDLS, YYNGEE. The V gene lost 3 bases and the J gene lost 6 bases, with 10 bases spanning the gap.

V gene TRBV6-5 combines with J gene TRBJ1-2, with 7 bases lining up with TRBD1. This CDR3 comprises 14 residues. V dropped 3 bases and J dropped 4; count of bases not matched to a gene: 5. Germline CDR1 MNHEY, CDR2 SVGAGI. CDR3 bases: TGTGCCAGCAGTTATCGACAGGGTCCCTATGGCTACACCTTC. The encoded protein is CASSYRQGPYGYTF.